In this sample, the clone carrying this T cell receptor beta chain turned up many times. The target antigen is unknown. The sample belongs to a study of CD8+CD57+ T cells in acquired aplastic anemia. Overall study context: On average, healthy donors gave 9.5 million to 14 million reads for CD4+ cells.

Profiling of TCR beta VDJ combinations and CDR3 sequences used genomic DNA as template. TCRdb used MiXCR to reprocess the reads, holding one entry per CDR3 protein. The table has about 110,000 distinct CDR3 sequences, 51% seen once. The CDR3 loop spans 13 amino acids. V lost 10 bases and J lost 3, with 13 bases in between. Study outcomes and limitations: A set of some 28 CD8+ CDR3 sequences was shared between patients and controls, and these sequences appeared highly expressed in patients.

The source of this sequence is a human donor in good health, serving as a control. This sequence joins TRBV12-3 or TRBV12-4 and TRBJ1-3; D is unclear. The sequenced sample was sorted CD4+, CD8+, or CD8+CD57+ T cells (not recorded which) from PBMCs. The CDR3 is CAKKPVGGNTIYF. CDR3 DNA sequence: TGTGCCAAAAAACCCGTAGGTGGAAACACCATATATTTT.